A selection of T cell receptor beta chains follows, all from one sample in a study of T-cell memory formation after mild COVID-19. TCRdb redid the calling of the 5' RACE reads with MiXCR, one entry per CDR3 protein. The sample records about half a million distinct CDR3 sequences, 18% being singletons. The sample taken for sequencing was PBMCs or a T cell subset sorted from them (not recorded which). The receptors stem from an adult woman who had mild COVID-19 (a few samples of this study predate the infection). Cell type and time point are not known. CDR3s include the opening cysteine and the closing phenylalanine or tryptophan.

len	v_gene	j_gene	CDR3aa
17	TRBV20-1	TRBJ2-2	CSARPRTSGSIPGELFF
12	TRBV5-6	TRBJ1-2	CASSMNRDGYTF
13	TRBV12-3/TRBV12-4	TRBJ1-1	CASRPQGYTEAFF
14	TRBV19	TRBJ2-7	CASSIGGRAYEQYF
14	TRBV11-2	TRBJ2-7	CASSSRGATYEQYF
16	TRBV28	TRBJ2-7	CASSLPTARGAYEQYF
13	TRBV5-1	TRBJ2-7	CASSGTSVYEQYF
13	TRBV5-1	TRBJ2-7	CASRHGDSYEQYF
20	TRBV2	TRBJ2-7	CASREVAGTGGLPSSYEQYF
16	TRBV3-1	TRBJ2-1	CASSQARLGLGNEQFF
14	TRBV3-1	TRBJ1-2	CASSQGETNYGYTF
14	TRBV20-1	TRBJ1-1	CSARRGSMNTEAFF
16	TRBV12-3/TRBV12-4	TRBJ2-1	CASSFSRGRAYNEQFF
16	TRBV9	TRBJ1-4	CASSAQEFATNEKLFF
12	TRBV20-1	TRBJ2-5	CSANPVWETQYF
16	TRBV11-2	TRBJ2-3	CASSRGDYPSTDTQYF
15	TRBV2	TRBJ2-3	CASSDPRDPRDTQYF
17	TRBV20-1	TRBJ2-1	CSARSPLGGVGYNEQFF
15	TRBV6-1	TRBJ1-4	CASSDPGTGREKLFF
15	TRBV29-1	TRBJ2-3	CSVASTGATTDTQYF
12	TRBV6-5	TRBJ2-3	CASSSKLDTQYF
15	TRBV7-9	TRBJ2-7	CASSLARIISYEQYF
14	TRBV12-3/TRBV12-4	TRBJ1-1	CASRTTGVRPEAFF
15	TRBV12-3/TRBV12-4	TRBJ1-5	CASSFQGNSNQPQHF
14	TRBV5-1	TRBJ2-7	CASSLGQGKYEQYF
15	TRBV6-1	TRBJ2-3	CASNLLAGAQDTQYF
15	TRBV6-5	TRBJ2-5	CASNPGLAGGKTQYF
15	TRBV7-2	TRBJ1-2	CASSRVGAAGDGYTF
21	TRBV7-9	TRBJ2-6	CASSLAQGDRGRSFGANVLTF
14	TRBV5-6	TRBJ2-3	CASKGQTLTDTQYF
13	TRBV12-3/TRBV12-4	TRBJ2-7	CASSWDGPYEQYF
14	TRBV15	TRBJ2-1	CATSRAGRGNEQFF
13	TRBV29-1	TRBJ2-1	CSAKELAYNEQFF
13	TRBV20-1	TRBJ1-6	CSATASQGSPLHF
17	TRBV7-3	TRBJ2-2	CASSPRQGARETGELFF
15	TRBV5-1	TRBJ2-2	CASSRRQGNTGELFF
15	TRBV12-3/TRBV12-4	TRBJ1-1	CASTLGQFMNTEAFF
17	TRBV4-1	TRBJ2-2	CASSRAGAIGDAGELFF
15	TRBV19	TRBJ2-1	CASSMTSGAAGEQFF
14	TRBV25-1	TRBJ1-2	CASSEPGTVYGYTF
15	TRBV5-1	TRBJ2-7	CASSLGGTGWNEQYF
17	TRBV4-1	TRBJ1-2	CASSPSGGTGVNYGYTF
16	TRBV6-6	TRBJ2-2	CASTSFGALTPGELFF
15	TRBV24-1	TRBJ2-2	CATSDLSQTTGELFF
14	TRBV7-8	TRBJ2-7	CASSLVGFSYEQYF
13	TRBV7-2	TRBJ2-3	CASNRFERHTQYF
17	TRBV11-2	TRBJ2-7	CASSLDLPSWGDYEQYF
19	TRBV2	TRBJ2-6	CASSAVPGLAETGANVLTF
14	TRBV20-1	TRBJ2-7	CSAPVLDRLSEQYF
14	TRBV11-2	TRBJ1-1	CASSWPGTNTEAFF
12	TRBV12-3/TRBV12-4	TRBJ2-3	CASSLPRHTQYF
14	TRBV6-6	TRBJ2-7	CASSYGGGSYEQYF
14	TRBV11-2	TRBJ1-1	CASTHGPGNTEAFF
13	TRBV12-3/TRBV12-4	TRBJ1-2	CASSPGGLAGYTF
17	TRBV19	TRBJ1-1	CASGPPGQRRENTEAFF